This TCR beta chain derives from a study of blood T cells in healthy people across ages. It was with a sample-barcoded 5' primer and a J-beta primer mix that a second PCR of roughly 7 to 12 cycles was run. Researchers report that a template-switch adaptor with 12 random nucleotides tagged each cDNA molecule. From each sample, at least 3 million paired-end reads containing CDR3 were obtained. TCRdb reanalysed the 5' RACE reads using MiXCR and keeps one entry per CDR3 protein. The sample lists over 700,000 distinct CDR3 sequences; roughly 50% were seen once. Trimming took 6 bases from V and 8 from J; bases not matched to a gene: 15. The CDR3 runs to 15 residues. Per germline, CDR1 MNHEY and CDR2 SMNVEV (reference sequence). The sample holds a few counts of this clonotype. Antigen: not known. Whenever a sample was processed, at least 7 million PBMCs were isolated. Study observations and caveats: Diversity was higher, and naive CD4+ cells more numerous, in long-lived donors than in aged donors.

The sequencing sample was made of blood. This receptor was taken from a man at least 80 years old in good health. This sequence joins TRBV27 and TRBJ1-2, with 7 bases identical to TRBD1. DNA for the CDR3: TGTGCCAGCAGACGAAACGACAGGGTGTCGGAGGGCTACACCTTC. Encoded protein: CASRRNDRVSEGYTF.